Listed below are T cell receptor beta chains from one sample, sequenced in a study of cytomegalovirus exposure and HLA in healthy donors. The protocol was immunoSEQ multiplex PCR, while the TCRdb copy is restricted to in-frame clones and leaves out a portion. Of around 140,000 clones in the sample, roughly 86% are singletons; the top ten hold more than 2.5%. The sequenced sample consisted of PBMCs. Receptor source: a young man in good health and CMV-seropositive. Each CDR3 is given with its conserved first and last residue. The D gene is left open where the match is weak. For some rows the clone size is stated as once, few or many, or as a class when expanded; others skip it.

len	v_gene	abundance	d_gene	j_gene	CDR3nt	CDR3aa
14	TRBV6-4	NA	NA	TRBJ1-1	TGTGCCAGCAGTGTGGGATATAGGGGGACTGAAGCTTTCTTT	CASSVGYRGTEAFF
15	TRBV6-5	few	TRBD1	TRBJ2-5	TGTGCCAGGATATCGGGACAGGGAAGTTTGGAGACCCAGTACTTC	CARISGQGSLETQYF
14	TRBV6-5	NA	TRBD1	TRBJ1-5	TGTGCCAGCAGTTACGACAGGGGCACACAGCCCCAGCATTTT	CASSYDRGTQPQHF
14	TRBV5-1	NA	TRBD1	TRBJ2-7	TGCGCCAGCAGCACGACAGGGTTTTCCCACGAGCAGTACTTC	CASSTTGFSHEQYF
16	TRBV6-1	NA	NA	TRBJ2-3	TGTGCCAGCAGTGAATCAAACAGGGTCTACACAGATACGCAGTATTTT	CASSESNRVYTDTQYF
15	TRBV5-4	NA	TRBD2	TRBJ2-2	TGTGCCAGCAGCAAGACTAGCGGGAGTTACGGGGAGCTGTTTTTT	CASSKTSGSYGELFF
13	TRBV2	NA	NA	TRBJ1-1	TGTGCCAGCAAGAGGGAGGCGGACACTGAAGCTTTCTTT	CASKREADTEAFF
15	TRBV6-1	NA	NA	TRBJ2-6	TGTGCCAGCAGGAAACAGGGCTCTGGGGCCAACGTCCTGACTTTC	CASRKQGSGANVLTF
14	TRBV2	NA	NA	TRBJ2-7	TGTGCCAGCAGTGGTTTCCAGGGGACCTACGAGCAGTACTTC	CASSGFQGTYEQYF
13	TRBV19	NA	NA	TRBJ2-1	TGTGCCAGTAGTTTTAGCTCCTACAATGAGCAGTTCTTC	CASSFSSYNEQFF
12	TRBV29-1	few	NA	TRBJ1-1	TGCAGCGTTGAATGGACAGACACTGAAGCTTTCTTT	CSVEWTDTEAFF
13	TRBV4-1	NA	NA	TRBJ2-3	TGCGCCAGCAGCCAAAGACTCGCAGATACGCAGTATTTT	CASSQRLADTQYF
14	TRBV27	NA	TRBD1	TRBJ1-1	TGTGCCAGCAGTGGATACAGGGGGAACACTGAAGCTTTCTTT	CASSGYRGNTEAFF
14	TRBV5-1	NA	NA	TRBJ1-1	TGCGCCAGCAGCTTGACAGGGCTGAACACTGAAGCTTTCTTT	CASSLTGLNTEAFF
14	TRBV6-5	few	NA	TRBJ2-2	TGTGCCAGCAGTTACATTGGGCTCACCGGGGAGCTGTTTTTT	CASSYIGLTGELFF
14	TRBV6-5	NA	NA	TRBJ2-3	TGTGCCAGCAGCCCAATACAGAGTACAGATACGCAGTATTTT	CASSPIQSTDTQYF
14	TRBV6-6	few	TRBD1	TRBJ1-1	TGTGCCAGCACCGACCGACAGGGAAACGCTGAAGCTTTCTTT	CASTDRQGNAEAFF